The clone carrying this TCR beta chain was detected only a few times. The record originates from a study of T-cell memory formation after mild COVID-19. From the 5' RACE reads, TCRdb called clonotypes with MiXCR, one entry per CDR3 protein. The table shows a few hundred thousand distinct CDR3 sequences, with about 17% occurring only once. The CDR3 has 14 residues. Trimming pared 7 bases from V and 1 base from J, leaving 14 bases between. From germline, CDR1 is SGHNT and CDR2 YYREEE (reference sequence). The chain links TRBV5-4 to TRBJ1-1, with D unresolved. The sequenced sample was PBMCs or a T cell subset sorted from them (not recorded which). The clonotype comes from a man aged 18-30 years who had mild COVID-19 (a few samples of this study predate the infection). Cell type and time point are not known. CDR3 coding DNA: TGTGCCAGCCGCTCCGGGGTATCGAACACTGAAGCTTTCTTT. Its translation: CASRSGVSNTEAFF.